This TCR beta chain derives from a study of blood T cells in healthy people across ages. Then a second PCR, running about 6 to 12 cycles, was carried out with a sample-barcoded 5' primer and a J-beta primer mix. TCRdb redid the calling of the 5' RACE reads with MiXCR, one entry per CDR3 protein. The top ten clones hold 5.5% to 8% of a sample with about 1.4 million distinct CDR3 sequences, approximately 60% of them seen once. Details on this clonotype: One end of the junction fails to match germline, which may point to a read error.

The CDR3 is made up of 16 amino acids. The origin of this receptor is a young man in good health. The chain has TRBV12-3 or TRBV12-4 and TRBJ2-1; 10 nucleotides match TRBD2. Sequencing was performed on blood. The DNA for the CDR3 is TGTACCAGCAGTTTATGGAGCGGGACTAGCGAGAATGAGCAGTTCTTC. Protein product: CTSSLWSGTSENEQFF.